The 11 T cell receptor beta chains in this list originate from one sample, sequenced in a study of tumor and adjacent non-tumor tissue in lung cancer. RNA was extracted from bulk tissue without any cell sorting. More than 3 cm separated this lung sample from the edge of the tumor. Three rounds of nested PCR, following a modified ARM-PCR protocol, produced the TCRbeta library. TCRdb re-called the multiplex PCR reads through MiXCR, storing one row per CDR3 protein. The table includes tens of thousands of distinct CDR3 sequences, roughly 75% detected once. The sample comprised distant non-tumor lung tissue. These receptor sequences come from a woman between 50 and 59 years old with non-small cell lung cancer.

Note on this clonotype: The junction differs from germline at one of its ends, possibly a read error. This chain links TRBV11-2 with TRBJ1-1; D is unresolved. The germline V gene has CDR1 SGHAT and CDR2 FQNNGV. The CDR3 is 14 amino acids. DNA for the CDR3: TGTGCCACCAGCTTCGTGGGAAAAAACACTGAAGCTTTCTTT. Translated: CATSFVGKNTEAFF.

Points on this clonotype: The junction does not match germline at one end; this may be a read error. CDR3 bases: TGTGCCAGCAGCTCATACCATTATTCCAGCGGGATTGGAAATACGCAATATTTT. Protein sequence: CASSSYHYSSGIGNTQYF. The rearrangement uses TRBV5-4 and TRBJ2-3, with 7 bases matching TRBD2. The CDR3 has 18 amino acids. Germline-derived CDR1 and CDR2 are SGHNT and YYREEE (reference sequence).

A word on this clonotype: A much bigger clone sits one base away, suggesting this may be a read error. The genes are TRBV6-1 and TRBJ2-5; D not certain. V was pared by 2 bases and J by 5 bases, with 9 bases between. Looked up from germline, CDR1 is MNHNS and CDR2 is SASEGT. The CDR3 runs to 13 residues. CDR3 sequence (DNA): TGTGCCAGCAGTGAAATACGGGTGGAGACCCAGTACTTC. Translated: CASSEIRVETQYF.

Details on this clonotype: Possible read error: a much larger clone is one base away. This sequence joins TRBV4-1 and TRBJ2-1; no firm D call. Germline V gene sequence: CDR1 MGHRA, CDR2 YSYEKL. The CDR3 runs 15 residues. In nucleotides, the CDR3 is TGCGCCAGCGGCCAGCGAGGTGGCCTAGGGCATGAGCAGTTCTTC. This codes for CASGQRGGLGHEQFF.

This clonotype was observed many times. The gene calls are TRBV6-5 and TRBJ2-3; 7 bases agree with TRBD2. Germline V CDR1 and CDR2: MNHEY, SVGAGI. V gave up 6 bases and J gave up 6 bases; unmatched junction bases: 9. This CDR3 has 14 residues. CDR3 region: CASSLRDYSDTQYF. The CDR3 region has the DNA TGTGCCAGCAGCCTCAGGGACTACTCTGATACGCAGTATTTT.

This clonotype was seen a few times. The rearrangement links TRBV12-2 to TRBJ2-5. TRBV12-2 is a listed pseudogene. The CDR3 is 14 residues long. The CDR3 coding sequence is TGTGCAAGTCGCTTTTTTAGATTGTGTGAGACCCAGTACTTC. Its protein product is CASRFFRLCETQYF.

For this clonotype: A much bigger clone sits one base away, suggesting this may be a read error. J is TRBJ2-2 and V is TRBV20-1, with 8 bases matching TRBD2. From germline, CDR1 is DFQATT and CDR2 SNEGSKA (reference sequence). The CDR3 covers 15 residues. The CDR3, as DNA: TGCATTGCTAGAGATGGGCGCGGGAGGTCCGGGGAGCTGTTTTTT. Translating gives CIARDGRGRSGELFF.

The rearrangement joins TRBV5-1 to TRBJ2-1; D not certain. V was trimmed by 4 bases and J by 4 bases, leaving 3 bases between them. This CDR3 comprises 11 residues. Germline V CDR1 and CDR2: SGHRS, YFSETQ. The CDR3: CASSIYNEQFF. The CDR3 DNA is TGCGCCAGCAGCATATACAATGAGCAGTTCTTC.

In regard to this clonotype: A much larger clone sits a single nucleotide away, making a read error possible. This chain links TRBV10-3 with TRBJ1-2; no firm D call. This CDR3 is built from 12 residues. Looked up from germline, CDR1 is ENHRY and CDR2 is SYGVKD. The V end was cut by 8 bases, the J end by 2 bases, with 9 bases between. Here the CDR3 DNA reads TGTGCCATCGGCCCGGACAACTATGGCTACACCTTC. It codes for CAIGPDNYGYTF.

This clonotype is a singleton in its sample. This could be a read error, since a much larger clone is one nucleotide away. The V call is TRBV29-1, the J call TRBJ2-2; no clear D. Trimming took 4 bases from V and 3 from J, leaving 9 bases between them. From germline, CDR1 is SQVTM and CDR2 ANQGSEA. The CDR3 is 13 amino acids. The CDR3 DNA is TGCAGCGTTGCCAAGGGATACACCGGGGAGCTGTTTTTT. Translated, it gives CSVAKGYTGELFF.

The rearrangement joins TRBV29-1 to TRBJ2-5; TRBD2 aligns across 11 bases. J gave up 9 bases and V 4 bases, and 16 bases lay outside the gene matches. The CDR3 is 16 amino acids. Germline V gene lookup returns CDR1 SQVTM and CDR2 ANQGSEA. CDR3 sequence: CSVAVYSGRVVESQYF. CDR3 DNA: TGCAGCGTTGCTGTCTATAGCGGGAGGGTTGTGGAGTCCCAGTACTTC. Full variable domain (remainder filled in from reference TRBV29-1 and TRBJ2-5): SAVISQKPSRDICQRGTSLTIQCQVDSQVTMMFWYRQQPGQSLTLIATANQGSEATYESGFVIDKFPISRPNLTFSTLTVSNMSPEDSSIYLCSVAVYSGRVVESQYFGPGTRLLVL.